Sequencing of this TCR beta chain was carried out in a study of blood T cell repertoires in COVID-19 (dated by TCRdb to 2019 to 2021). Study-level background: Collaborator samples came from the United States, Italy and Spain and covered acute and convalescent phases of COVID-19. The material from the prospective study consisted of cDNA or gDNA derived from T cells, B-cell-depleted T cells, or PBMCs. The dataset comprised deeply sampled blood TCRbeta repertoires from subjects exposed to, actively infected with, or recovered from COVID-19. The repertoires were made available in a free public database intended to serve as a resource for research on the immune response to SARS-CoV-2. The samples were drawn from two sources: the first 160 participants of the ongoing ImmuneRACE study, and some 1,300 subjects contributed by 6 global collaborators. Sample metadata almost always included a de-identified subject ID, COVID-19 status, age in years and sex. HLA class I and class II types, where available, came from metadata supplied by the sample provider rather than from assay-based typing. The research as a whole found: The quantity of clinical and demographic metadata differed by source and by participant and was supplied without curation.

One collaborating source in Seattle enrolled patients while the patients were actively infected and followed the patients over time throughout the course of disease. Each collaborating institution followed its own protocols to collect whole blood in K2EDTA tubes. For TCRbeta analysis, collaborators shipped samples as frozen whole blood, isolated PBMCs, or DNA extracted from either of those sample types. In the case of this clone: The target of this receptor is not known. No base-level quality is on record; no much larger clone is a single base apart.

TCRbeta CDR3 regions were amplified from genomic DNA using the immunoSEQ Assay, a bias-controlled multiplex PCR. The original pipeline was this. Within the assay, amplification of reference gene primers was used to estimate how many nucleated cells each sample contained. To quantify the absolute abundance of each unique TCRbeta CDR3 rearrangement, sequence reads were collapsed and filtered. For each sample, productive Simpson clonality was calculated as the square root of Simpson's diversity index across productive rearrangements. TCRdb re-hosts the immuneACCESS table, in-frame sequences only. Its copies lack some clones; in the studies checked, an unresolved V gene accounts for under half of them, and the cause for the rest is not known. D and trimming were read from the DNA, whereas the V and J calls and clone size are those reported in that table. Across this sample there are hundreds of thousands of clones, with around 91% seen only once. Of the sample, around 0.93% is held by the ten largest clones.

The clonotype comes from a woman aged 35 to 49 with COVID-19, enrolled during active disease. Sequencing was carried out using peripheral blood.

The CDR3 reads as follows: CASSPQGPGELFF. The DNA reads TGTGCCAGCTCGCCCCAGGGTCCCGGGGAGCTGTTTTTT. This sequence uses TRBV18 and TRBJ2-2; the best D guess is TRBD1, with 5 bases matching. The CDR3, from cysteine to phenylalanine, totals 13 residues. Only the CDR3 DNA stays, 39 bases, in frame from base 1. As encoded in the germline V gene, CDR1 is KGHSH while CDR2 is LQKENI. V lost 6 bases and J lost 6 bases; the stretch between them is 11 bases long.